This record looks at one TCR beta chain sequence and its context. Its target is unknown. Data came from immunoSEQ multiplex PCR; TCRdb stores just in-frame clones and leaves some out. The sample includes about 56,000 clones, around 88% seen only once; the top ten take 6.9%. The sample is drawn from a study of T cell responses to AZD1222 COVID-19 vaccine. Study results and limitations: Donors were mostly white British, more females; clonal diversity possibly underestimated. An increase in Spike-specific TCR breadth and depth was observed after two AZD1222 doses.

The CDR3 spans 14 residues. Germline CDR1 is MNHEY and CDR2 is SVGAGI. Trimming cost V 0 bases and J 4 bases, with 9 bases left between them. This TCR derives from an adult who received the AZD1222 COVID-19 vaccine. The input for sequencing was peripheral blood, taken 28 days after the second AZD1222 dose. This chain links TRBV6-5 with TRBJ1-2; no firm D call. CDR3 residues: CASSYSRVGYGYTF. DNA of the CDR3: TGTGCCAGCAGTTACTCGAGGGTCGGCTATGGCTACACCTTC.